A selection of T cell receptor beta chains follows, all from one sample in a study of shared clonotypes between healthy human individuals. Some clones are missing from TCRdb's copy, which holds only in-frame ones; the method was immunoSEQ multiplex PCR. There are approximately 740,000 clones in the sample; around two thirds occur only once, and about 1.7% lies in the top ten. Source material: memory CD4+ T cells sorted from blood. The receptors come from a woman in her 30s in good health. Both conserved end residues are part of each CDR3. The D gene is left open where the match is weak. Size is stated for part of the rows, as once, few or many counts, or as a class when the clone is expanded.

D gene,V gene,J gene,clone size,CDR3 protein,CDR3 DNA
TRBD2,TRBV28,TRBJ2-2,few,CASIAGLAGVPTGELFF,TGTGCCAGCATCGCGGGACTAGCGGGAGTACCCACCGGGGAGCTGTTTTTT
NA,TRBV7-7,TRBJ1-4,NA,CASSLRPGEKLFF,TGTGCCAGCAGCTTACGTCCAGGAGAAAAACTGTTTTTT
NA,TRBV5-4,TRBJ2-3,NA,CASSLLDTDTQYF,TGTGCCAGCAGTTTACTAGACACAGATACGCAGTATTTT
NA,TRBV25-1,TRBJ2-3,NA,CASSELGGESTDTQYF,TGTGCCAGCAGTGAACTTGGGGGCGAGAGCACAGATACGCAGTATTTT
TRBD2,TRBV5-1,TRBJ2-7,NA,CASSLGGSTSYEQYF,TGCGCCAGCAGCTTGGGCGGGAGTACAAGCTACGAGCAGTACTTC
TRBD2,TRBV2,TRBJ2-3,many,CASILQGLAGGKDTQYF,TGTGCCAGCATCCTCCAGGGACTAGCGGGGGGGAAAGATACGCAGTATTTT
NA,TRBV5-5,TRBJ1-1,NA,CASSLYPNTEAFF,TGTGCCAGCAGCTTATACCCGAACACTGAAGCTTTCTTT
NA,TRBV28,TRBJ1-4,few,CASSLSGAREKLFF,TGTGCCAGCAGTTTATCCGGAGCCCGCGAAAAACTGTTTTTT
NA,TRBV21-1,TRBJ2-7,NA,CASSKEVGLCGRTYEQYF,TGTGCCAGCAGCAAGGAGGTGGGGCTTTGCGGGAGAACCTACGAGCAGTACTTC
TRBD1,TRBV2,TRBJ1-5,NA,CASSERQGNQPQHF,TGTGCCAGCAGTGAGAGACAGGGGAATCAGCCCCAGCATTTT
TRBD1,TRBV13,TRBJ2-1,NA,CASSASETGGAYNEQFF,TGTGCCAGCAGCGCCTCCGAAACAGGGGGCGCCTACAATGAGCAGTTCTTC
NA,TRBV6-1,TRBJ1-2,NA,CASSDVGRVAYGYTF,TGTGCCAGCAGTGATGTGGGCAGGGTTGCCTATGGCTACACCTTC
TRBD1,TRBV4-1,TRBJ2-7,NA,CASSHGEGQGPSYEQYF,TGCGCCAGCAGCCACGGGGAGGGACAGGGGCCCTCCTACGAGCAGTACTTC
NA,TRBV5-1,TRBJ2-3,NA,CASSLGAGTTDTQYF,TGCGCCAGCAGCTTGGGGGCCGGAACCACAGATACGCAGTATTTT
TRBD2,TRBV7-9,TRBJ2-1,NA,CASSLVASGYNEQFF,TGTGCCAGCAGCTTAGTGGCTAGCGGCTACAATGAGCAGTTCTTC
NA,TRBV5-1,TRBJ2-7,NA,CASSLGQGDEQYF,TGCGCCAGCAGCTTGGGGCAGGGAGACGAGCAGTACTTC
NA,TRBV5-1,TRBJ2-7,NA,CLKFPPYEQYF,TGCTTAAAGTTCCCCCCTTACGAGCAGTACTTC
NA,TRBV5-1,TRBJ2-1,NA,CASSLGGSHNEQFF,TGCGCCAGCAGCTTGGGTGGCAGCCACAATGAGCAGTTCTTC
NA,TRBV19,TRBJ1-6,NA,CASTTTGLSPLHF,TGTGCCAGTACAACGACAGGTCTATCACCCCTCCACTTT
TRBD2,TRBV27,TRBJ2-5,NA,CATRGGSGRVAGDKTQYF,TGTGCCACCCGTGGTGGGTCGGGCAGGGTTGCGGGAGATAAGACCCAGTACTTC
NA,TRBV10-2,TRBJ2-2,NA,CASSDWRAGNTGELFF,TGCGCCAGCAGTGATTGGAGGGCCGGGAACACCGGGGAGCTGTTTTTT
TRBD2,TRBV5-1,TRBJ2-1,NA,CASSSVLAGGSDEQFF,TGCGCCAGCAGCTCGGTACTAGCGGGAGGTAGCGATGAGCAGTTCTTC
NA,TRBV13,TRBJ2-3,NA,CASSFRSGYTDTQYF,TGTGCCAGCAGCTTCAGGAGCGGCTACACAGATACGCAGTATTTT
NA,TRBV5-1,TRBJ2-1,NA,CASSYDYTNEQFF,TGCGCCAGCAGCTACGACTACACCAATGAGCAGTTCTTC
NA,TRBV6-4,TRBJ1-1,many,CASSDLKTRRDTEAFF,TGTGCCAGCAGTGACTTAAAAACCCGGAGGGACACTGAAGCTTTCTTT
NA,TRBV6-6,TRBJ1-1,NA,CASSYPQRNTFF,TGTGCCAGCAGTTACCCCCAGAGGAACACTTTCTTT
TRBD1,TRBV28,TRBJ2-7,NA,CASSIIGTGGTYEQYF,TGTGCCAGCAGTATTATCGGGACAGGGGGTACCTACGAGCAGTACTTC
NA,TRBV28,TRBJ2-1,NA,CASTTMRENEQFF,TGTGCCAGCACCACAATGAGGGAGAATGAGCAGTTCTTC
NA,TRBV30,TRBJ2-5,NA,CAWSGGGETQYF,TGTGCCTGGAGTGGAGGTGGGGAGACCCAGTACTTC
NA,TRBV4-2,TRBJ2-7,once,CASSQFFPGTEQYF,TGTGCCAGCAGCCAATTTTTCCCCGGGACTGAGCAGTACTTC
TRBD2,TRBV25-1,TRBJ2-2,NA,CASSAGLADSANTGELFF,TGTGCCAGCAGTGCAGGACTAGCGGATAGCGCGAACACCGGGGAGCTGTTTTTT
TRBD1,TRBV6-5,TRBJ1-2,NA,CASSQRDRAGYTF,TGTGCCAGCAGCCAACGGGACAGGGCTGGCTACACCTTC
TRBD2,TRBV4-1,TRBJ2-5,once,CASSPNPTSGVKETQYF,TGCGCCAGCAGCCCAAATCCCACTAGCGGGGTCAAGGAGACCCAGTACTTC
NA,TRBV5-1,TRBJ2-7,NA,CASSLGGSSYEQYF,TGCGCCAGCAGCTTGGGGGGGAGCTCCTACGAGCAGTACTTC
NA,TRBV28,TRBJ1-2,NA,CAIQPRAGVGYTF,TGTGCCATCCAACCTCGGGCAGGGGTTGGCTACACCTTC
NA,TRBV6-4,TRBJ1-1,NA,CASSARQNTEAFF,TGTGCCAGCAGTGCTAGACAGAACACTGAAGCTTTCTTT